This record covers a single T cell receptor (beta chain). As yet, its antigen is unknown. The data stem from a study of OX40 agonist ivuxolimab in advanced cancers. Study summary: Three patients, one with hepatocellular carcinoma and two with cutaneous melanoma, achieved partial responses. Study-level results: At 0.1 to 3.0 mg/kg and by week 6, clonal expansion occurred in CD4+ and CD8+ blood T cells.

Using immunoSEQ multiplex PCR, the repertoire was profiled, and TCRdb retains in-frame clones only, with some absent. In the table there are about 47,000 clones, about 85% of which are singletons. Germline V gives CDR1 SNHLY, CDR2 FYNNEI. Trimming at V came to 5 bases and at J to 3 bases, leaving 7 bases not matched to a gene. The CDR3 extends over 17 amino acids. Samples were taken at baseline and on day 1 of cycles 4 and 7. The source of this sequence is an adult with an advanced solid tumor such as melanoma, head and neck, liver or kidney cancer. The chain employs TRBV2 and TRBJ2-1; 13 bases map to TRBD2. The specimen comprised CD4+ or CD8+ T cells sorted from blood, sampled in a trial of the OX40 agonist ivuxolimab. CDR3 region: CASSSPGLAGYYNEQFF. In DNA form, the CDR3 reads TGTGCCAGCAGTTCGCCGGGACTAGCGGGGTACTACAATGAGCAGTTCTTC.